This TCR beta chain was captured by sequencing in a study of CD4+ T cells in melanoma. Study observations and caveats: Reportedly, melanoma neoantigen-specific CD4+ T cells showed varied differentiation states.

Points on this clone: Its antigen is unknown.

This CDR3 is built from 18 residues. V lost 0 bases and J 0 bases, leaving 15 bases between the germline ends. Germline V gene lookup returns CDR1 ENHRY and CDR2 SYGVKD. The table came from immunoSEQ multiplex PCR; TCRdb's copy has only in-frame clones and leaves some out. The top ten clones hold more than 9% of a sample with 9,500 to 13,000 clones, approximately 70% of them seen once. The chain employs TRBV10-3 and TRBJ1-5; a possible D gene is TRBD1 (6 bases). This clonotype originated in a human donor with melanoma. Specimen: cells from a culture (not recorded whether cultured in vitro). The CDR3 region is CAISESYRAYYSNQPQHF. The CDR3 bases are TGTGCCATCAGTGAGTCTTACAGGGCCTATTATAGCAATCAGCCCCAGCATTTT.